Each of the 19 T cell receptor beta chains below was sequenced from the same sample in a study of follicular helper T cells after annual influenza vaccination. The time point: 2015-2016 season, 7 days after influenza vaccination. Some clones are missing from TCRdb's copy, which holds only in-frame ones; the method was immunoSEQ multiplex PCR. The sample consists of 8,500 to 9,000 clones, around four fifths of them appearing once. The material sequenced was CXCR5+ CD38- circulating T follicular helper cells from blood, taken 7 days after influenza vaccination. The subset denotes: circulating Tfh, non-naive CD4+CXCR5+PD-1+ (ICOS+CD38+ or ICOS-CD38-). The receptors stem from an adult who received the influenza vaccine.

There are a few counts of this clone. The chain links TRBV7-2 to TRBJ1-2; D unclear. With 5 bases removed from V and 8 bases from J, the gap between germline ends came to 12 bases. Germline CDR1 is SGHTA and CDR2 is FQGNSA. The length of the CDR3 is 12 residues. CDR3 sequence (DNA): TGTGCCAGCAGCCTCTCAACAAGAGGCTACACCTTC. This translates into CASSLSTRGYTF.

The rearrangement links TRBV7-9 to TRBJ2-2; D unclear. V was clipped by 5 bases and J by 0 bases, with 10 bases between them. The CDR3 is made up of 15 amino acids. Germline lookup yields CDR1 SEHNR and CDR2 FQNEAQ (reference sequence). CDR3: CASSPRNANTGELFF. The CDR3 region has the DNA TGTGCCAGCAGCCCCCGAAACGCGAACACCGGGGAGCTGTTTTTT. The variable domain in full, with the rest retrieved from reference TRBV7-9 and TRBJ2-2, is DTGVSQNPRHKITKRGQNVTFRCDPISEHNRLYWYRQTLGQGPEFLTYFQNEAQLEKSRLLSDRFSAERPKGSFSTLEIQRTEQGDSAMYLCASSPRNANTGELFFGEGSRLTVL.

The J gene is TRBJ2-1, the V gene TRBV7-8; D could derive from TRBD1 or TRBD2 (5 bases each). Germline V gives CDR1 SGHVS, CDR2 FQNEAQ. This CDR3 comprises 15 residues. V lost 2 bases, J lost 0 bases, and 8 bases lay in between. The DNA for the CDR3 is TGTGCCAGCAGCTTATCAGGGACCTCCTACAATGAGCAGTTCTTC. Encoded protein: CASSLSGTSYNEQFF.

V and J are TRBV30 and TRBJ1-3, with D hard to call. There are 16 residues in the CDR3. Germline CDR1 and CDR2: GTSNPN and SVGIG (reference sequence). Trimming cost V 3 bases and J 0 bases, with 15 bases left between them. The CDR3 DNA follows: TGTGCCTGGAGGACGCCTCAGTCTAACTCTGGAAACACCATATATTTT. Protein: CAWRTPQSNSGNTIYF.

This chain uses TRBV20-1 with TRBJ1-1, with D uncertain. Germline CDR1 and CDR2: DFQATT and SNEGSKA (reference sequence). The CDR3 length is 11 residues. The V end lost 0 bases, the J end lost 5 bases, and 4 bases lay between the germline ends. The CDR3 here is CSARDRTEAFF. DNA of the CDR3: TGCAGTGCTAGAGATAGAACTGAAGCTTTCTTT.

About this clone itself: The sample holds other DNA sequences that translate to the same CDR3. The chain recombines TRBV29-1 with TRBJ2-7; 16 bases are a match to TRBD2. The germline gives CDR1 SQVTM, CDR2 ANQGSEA. The CDR3 is 15 amino acids. V lost 5 bases, J lost 7 bases, and 8 bases stayed unmatched. The CDR3 DNA sequence: TGCAGCGTTCCCGGGACTAGCGGGGGGGGGTGGGAGCAGTACTTC. It yields the protein CSVPGTSGGGWEQYF.

The gene calls are TRBV5-1 and TRBJ2-5, with 7 bases aligning to TRBD2. V lost 0 bases to trimming and J lost 7 bases; unmatched junction nucleotides: 9. The CDR3 extends over 15 amino acids. Germline V CDR1 and CDR2: SGHRS, YFSETQ. CDR3 loop: CASSLGSSGGVTQYF. The CDR3 nucleotides are TGCGCCAGCAGCTTGGGATCTAGCGGAGGCGTGACCCAGTACTTC.

The V gene is TRBV20-1, the J gene TRBJ2-1; D remains unclear. The CDR3 length is 11 residues. The germline V gene encodes CDR1 DFQATT and CDR2 SNEGSKA (reference sequence). This CDR3 reads CGVKLYNEQFF. The CDR3 nucleotides are TGCGGAGTAAAGTTGTACAATGAGCAGTTCTTC.

This chain joins TRBV7-2 and TRBJ2-1; D is possibly TRBD2 (6 bases). Looked up from germline, CDR1 is SGHTA and CDR2 is FQGNSA. The V gene lost 4 bases and the J gene lost 6 bases, with 16 bases spanning the gap. The CDR3 is 15 amino acids. CDR3 DNA: TGTGCCAGCAGCTCCTTGCGGGGCAGTTCCAATGAGCAGTTCTTC. Encoded protein: CASSSLRGSSNEQFF.

This clone was seen a single time. CDR3 nucleotides: TGTGCCAGCAGTTGGGGCGGCGAGCAGTACTTC. It translates to CASSWGGEQYF. This rearrangement joins TRBV6-5 to TRBJ2-7, with D perhaps matching TRBD1 (5 bases). V lost 4 bases and J lost 6, with 7 bases in between. The germline gives CDR1 MNHEY, CDR2 SVGAGI. CDR3 length: 11 amino acids.

This clone occurred a few times. The chain links TRBV7-9 to TRBJ1-1; D is undetermined. CDR1 and CDR2 (germline): SEHNR, FQNEAQ (reference sequence). CDR3 length: 11 residues. V was clipped by 5 bases and J by 8 bases, with 9 bases between them. CDR3 loop: CASSIGREAFF. DNA of the CDR3: TGTGCCAGCAGCATCGGCAGGGAAGCTTTCTTT.

The chain joins TRBV6-5 to TRBJ1-6; unclear D gene. The CDR3 extends over 16 amino acids. The ends were cut back, 0 bases at V and 1 base at J, with 7 bases in the middle. Germline CDR1 and CDR2: MNHEY and SVGAGI. CDR3 amino acids: CASSYSWGSYNSPLHF. CDR3 nucleotide sequence: TGTGCCAGCAGTTACTCTTGGGGTTCCTATAATTCACCCCTCCACTTT.

The chain recombines TRBV10-2 with TRBJ2-3; D call uncertain. Trimming stripped 9 bases from V and 0 bases from J, with 10 bases between. CDR3 size: 13 residues. From germline, CDR1 is WSHSY and CDR2 SAAADI. CDR3 sequence reads: CARSRASTDTQYF. The CDR3 DNA sequence: TGCGCCAGGAGTAGGGCTAGCACAGATACGCAGTATTTT.

This chain joins TRBV28 and TRBJ2-7; 7 bases match TRBD2. The CDR3 spans 15 residues. With 0 bases clipped from V and 4 bases from J, the junction kept 6 bases outside the gene matches. Germline-derived CDR1 and CDR2 are MDHEN and SYDVKM. CDR3 DNA: TGTGCCAGCAGTTTATGGTCGGGGACTATGTACGAGCAGTACTTC. As protein: CASSLWSGTMYEQYF.

The chain is built from TRBV28 and TRBJ1-5, with 11 bases matching TRBD1. V was pared by 8 bases and J by 7 bases, with 16 bases of the junction left unmatched. CDR1 MDHEN and CDR2 SYDVKM come from the germline V gene. The CDR3 runs 17 residues. CDR3 DNA sequence: TGTGCCAGCGGAGAGCTAGGGCCGGGACAGGGGGACCAGCCCCAGCATTTT. This encodes CASGELGPGQGDQPQHF.

The rearrangement links TRBV2 to TRBJ2-4, with 8 bases lining up with TRBD1. From germline, CDR1 is SNHLY and CDR2 FYNNEI. This CDR3 has 16 amino acids. J gave up 0 bases and V 4 bases, and 5 bases lay outside the gene matches. The CDR3: CASSAGQGLAKNIQYF. DNA for the CDR3: TGTGCCAGCAGTGCAGGACAGGGCCTAGCCAAAAACATTCAGTACTTC.

In regard to this clone: One end of the junction is discordant with germline, which a read error may explain. The rearrangement links TRBV28 to TRBJ1-1; D gene unclear. Germline V lookup: CDR1 MDHEN, CDR2 SYDVKM. This CDR3 has 12 residues. The chain's CDR3 is CASSSSHTGAFF. The CDR3 region has the DNA TGTGCCAGCAGTTCCTCCCACACTGGAGCTTTCTTT.

The chain couples TRBV29-1 to TRBJ1-1; 7 nucleotides agree with TRBD1. In germline, CDR1 is SQVTM, CDR2 ANQGSEA. Trimming cost V 6 bases and J 1 base; bases outside gene matches: 11. The length of the CDR3 is 15 residues. In nucleotides, the CDR3 is TGCAGCGTCCAGGAGAGGGGGCGTCAGAACACTGAAGCTTTCTTT. This translates into CSVQERGRQNTEAFF.

This clone appeared once. The genes are TRBV9 and TRBJ2-3, with 9 bases lining up with TRBD2. Trimming took 0 bases from V and 2 from J; bases not matched to a gene: 4. Germline lookup yields CDR1 SGDLS and CDR2 YYNGEE. The CDR3 has 16 amino acids. The CDR3 is CASSVVAGGITDTQYF. The DNA of the CDR3 is TGTGCCAGCAGCGTAGTGGCGGGGGGGATCACAGATACGCAGTATTTT.